These 7 T cell receptor beta chains share one sample of origin, sequenced in a study of blood T cell repertoires in COVID-19. Only in-frame clones appear in the TCRdb table, and some are missing; sequencing was by immunoSEQ multiplex PCR. The repertoire holds under 300,000 clones, with 87% as singletons. Sequenced input: PBMCs or T cells enriched from blood (not recorded which). The receptors here all came from a woman aged 30 to 39 with acute COVID-19.

This clone occurred a few times. The rearrangement links TRBV5-1 to TRBJ1-5; 11 bases fit TRBD1. V lost 2 bases to trimming and J lost 3 bases; unmatched junction nucleotides: 4. Germline CDR1 is SGHRS and CDR2 is YFSETQ. The CDR3 runs to 16 residues. The CDR3 nucleotides read TGCGCCAGCAGCTTCGGACAGGGGGCGGCCAATCAGCCCCAGCATTTT. It translates to CASSFGQGAANQPQHF.

The chain recombines TRBV19 with TRBJ2-7, with D uncertain. The V gene's germline CDR1 is LNHDA and CDR2 SQIVND (reference sequence). This CDR3 spans 15 amino acids. Trimming pared 5 bases from V and 0 bases from J, leaving 14 bases between. DNA for the CDR3: TGTGCCAGTAGTCTTCAGATAGCCAGCTCCTACGAGCAGTACTTC. Translation: CASSLQIASSYEQYF. Combining the CDR3 with reference TRBV19 and TRBJ2-7 gives the whole variable domain DGGITQSPKYLFRKEGQNVTLSCEQNLNHDAMYWYRQDPGQGLRLIYYSQIVNDFQKGDIAEGYSVSREKKESFPLTVTSAQKNPTAFYLCASSLQIASSYEQYFGPGTRLTVT.

The chain links TRBV18 to TRBJ1-5; 10 bases match TRBD1. CDR1 and CDR2 (germline): KGHSH, LQKENI. V gave up 2 bases and J gave up 6 bases; unmatched junction bases: 1. CDR3 size: 14 residues. CDR3 coding DNA: TGTGCCAGCTCACCAGGGACAGGGGTTCAGCCCCAGCATTTT. This translates into CASSPGTGVQPQHF.

The rearrangement joins TRBV3-1 (or the pseudogene TRBV3-2) to TRBJ2-5, with D hard to call. The V end was cut by 1 base, the J end by 5 bases, with 8 bases between. From germline, CDR1 is LGHDT and CDR2 YNNKEL (reference sequence). CDR3 length: 13 residues. CDR3: CASSQGSVETQYF. The CDR3 DNA sequence: TGTGCCAGCAGCCAAGGCAGCGTGGAGACCCAGTACTTC.

The chain carries TRBV28 and TRBJ1-5, with 8 bases fitting TRBD1. The CDR3 runs to 15 residues. CDR1 is MDHEN and CDR2 is SYDVKM in the germline V gene. V shed 7 bases and J 7 bases; nucleotides not matched to a gene: 12. In nucleotides, the CDR3 is TGTGCCAGCACCATGCAGGGGGCAAGGGACCAGCCCCAGCATTTT. Translated: CASTMQGARDQPQHF.

This clone has more than one count but fewer than ten. The chain uses TRBV5-6 and TRBJ1-5; 7 nucleotides line up with TRBD1. Germline V CDR1 and CDR2: SGHDT, YYEEEE. V was pared by 3 bases and J by 4 bases, with 7 bases of the junction left unmatched. The CDR3 length is 15 residues. The CDR3 reads CASSSFTGANQPQHF. The CDR3 bases are TGTGCCAGCAGCTCCTTCACAGGGGCGAATCAGCCCCAGCATTTT.

This chain joins TRBV18 and TRBJ2-7; D is possibly TRBD2 (5 bases). Trimming took off 0 bases at V and 0 bases at J, with 12 bases between the two ends. Germline lookup yields CDR1 KGHSH and CDR2 LQKENI. This CDR3 has 16 residues. In DNA form, the CDR3 reads TGTGCCAGCTCACCACCTGAGGTAGCGAGCTCCTACGAGCAGTACTTC. It specifies CASSPPEVASSYEQYF.